Following are 31 T cell receptor beta chains from one sample sequenced in a study of OX40 agonist ivuxolimab in advanced cancers. Profiling relied on immunoSEQ multiplex PCR, and the TCRdb table lists in-frame clones only, not all of them. In the table there are approximately 66,000 clones, about 85% of which are singletons. Source: CD4+ or CD8+ T cells sorted from blood, taken in a trial of the OX40 agonist ivuxolimab. The receptors were gathered from an adult with an advanced solid tumor such as melanoma, head and neck, liver or kidney cancer.

The chain uses TRBV7-9 and TRBJ2-1; D is tentatively TRBD1 or TRBD2 (5 bases each). This CDR3 contains 14 residues. The germline CDR1 and CDR2 sequences are SEHNR and FQNEAQ (reference sequence). The V end was cut by 4 bases, the J end by 10 bases, with 17 bases between. The CDR3 nucleotides are TGTGCCAGCAGCTCATCCGGGACGGATGAGGAGCAGTTCTTC. It translates to CASSSSGTDEEQFF.

The rearrangement uses TRBV21-1 and TRBJ2-3; TRBD2, the table's D call, lacks a check against the DNA. TRBV21-1 is a documented pseudogene. This CDR3 region has 17 residues. The DNA for the CDR3 is TGTGCCAGCAGCAAGATACAGCGGGGGGGCCCCACAGATACGCAGTATTTT. Residues: CASSKIQRGGPTDTQYF.

This clone has a handful of counts. The chain couples TRBV23-1 to TRBJ1-3; no reliable D call. TRBV23-1 is an ORF, with its function uncertain. The CDR3 spans 14 residues. V lost 0 bases and J 0 bases, leaving 3 bases between the germline ends. The chain's CDR3 is CASSQSYSGNTIYF. CDR3 nucleotides: TGCGCCAGCAGTCAATCGTACTCTGGAAACACCATATATTTT.

The chain links TRBV11-3 to TRBJ2-7; D gene ambiguous. This CDR3 has 14 amino acids. Trimming removed 0 bases at V and 2 bases at J, with 8 bases between. Germline V gene sequence: CDR1 SGHNT, CDR2 YENEEA. The CDR3 nucleotides read TGTGCCAGCAGCTTAGATACAGCAACCTACGAGCAGTACTTC. This translates into CASSLDTATYEQYF.

This clone has only a few counts. This chain uses TRBV5-1 with TRBJ2-7; TRBD2 might be the D (5 bases). CDR1 is SGHRS, CDR2 YFSETQ, per germline. Trimming took off 0 bases at V and 2 bases at J, with 9 bases between the two ends. The CDR3 spans 14 residues. The CDR3 DNA reads TGCGCCAGCAGCTTGGACGGGATCCCCTACGAGCAGTACTTC. It is translated as CASSLDGIPYEQYF.

The chain joins TRBV12-2 to TRBJ2-7; the DNA was not compared with TRBD2, the D call given in the table. TRBV12-2 is given as a pseudogene. The length of the CDR3 is 15 residues. The CDR3 DNA follows: TGTGCAAGTCCCTTAGGGGCTAGCGGATCCTACGAGCAGTACTTC. Translating it yields CASPLGASGSYEQYF.

The chain combines TRBV11-3 with TRBJ2-1, with D possibly TRBD2 on 6 matching bases. V was cut by 1 base and J by 6 bases, with 10 bases left in between. Per the germline V gene, CDR1 is SGHNT and CDR2 is YENEEA. The CDR3 extends over 14 amino acids. CDR3: CASSLGRGSNEQFF. The CDR3 coding sequence is TGTGCCAGCAGCTTAGGGAGGGGATCCAATGAGCAGTTCTTC.

J is TRBJ2-1 and V is TRBV4-3, with 16 positions matching TRBD2. The CDR3 has 16 amino acids. The V gene's germline CDR1 is LGHNA and CDR2 YSLEER. With 11 bases clipped from V and 0 bases from J, the junction kept 4 bases outside the gene matches. The CDR3 sequence: CASGLAGGGSYNEQFF. CDR3 in DNA: TGCGCCTCGGGACTAGCGGGAGGGGGCTCCTACAATGAGCAGTTCTTC.

CDR3 nucleotides: TGCGCCAGCAGTCAGGGGGCTTACGAGCAGTACTTC. This encodes CASSQGAYEQYF. The rearrangement links TRBV5-1 to TRBJ2-7; 8 bases align to TRBD1. The CDR3 length is 12 residues. The germline gives CDR1 SGHRS, CDR2 YFSETQ. Trimming cost V 5 bases and J 4 bases; bases outside gene matches: 2. Complete variable domain (other parts from reference TRBV5-1 and TRBJ2-7): KAGVTQTPRYLIKTRGQQVTLSCSPISGHRSVSWYQQTPGQGLQFLFEYFSETQRNKGNFPGRFSGRQFSNSRSEMNVSTLELGDSALYLCASSQGAYEQYFGPGTRLTVT.

As concerns this clone: An end of the junction does not agree with germline; a read error may underlie this. The J gene is TRBJ1-2, the V gene TRBV4-3; D unresolved. CDR1 and CDR2 from the germline V gene are LGHNA and YSLEER. There are 14 residues in the CDR3. The CDR3 region has the DNA TGCGCCAGCAGCCAAGATATTAGAATAGATGGCTACATCTTC. This sequence encodes CASSQDIRIDGYIF.

This chain links TRBV19 with TRBJ2-7; D unclear. CDR3 length: 14 amino acids. Germline lookup yields CDR1 LNHDA and CDR2 SQIVND (reference sequence). Trimming stripped 4 bases from V and 1 base from J, with 11 bases between. The CDR3 region is CASSKAEVSYEQYF. CDR3 in DNA: TGTGCCAGTAGTAAGGCAGAGGTGTCCTACGAGCAGTACTTC.

The chain combines TRBV7-8 with TRBJ1-2; perhaps TRBD1 as D (6 bases). With 5 bases removed from V and 5 bases from J, the gap between germline ends came to 12 bases. This CDR3 comprises 13 residues. Germline CDR1 is SGHVS and CDR2 is FQNEAQ. The CDR3: CASSPQGTYGYTF. In nucleotides, the CDR3 is TGTGCCAGCAGCCCACAGGGAACGTATGGCTACACCTTC.

The chain couples TRBV6-5 to TRBJ2-7; D not certain. Germline V lookup: CDR1 MNHEY, CDR2 SVGAGI. The V gene lost 4 bases and the J gene lost 2 bases, with 12 bases spanning the gap. There are 14 residues in the CDR3. The CDR3 coding sequence is TGTGCCAGCAGTTTGAGTGGCGGCACCTACGAGCAGTACTTC. As protein: CASSLSGGTYEQYF.

J is TRBJ1-1 and V is TRBV6-6; possibly TRBD1 for D (5 bases). The CDR3 runs to 13 residues. Trimming pared 6 bases from V and 4 bases from J, leaving 12 bases between. In germline, CDR1 is MNHNY, CDR2 SVGAGI (reference sequence). CDR3 sequence reads: CASRRGFGTEAFF. The DNA of the CDR3 is TGTGCCAGCAGAAGGGGTTTCGGCACTGAAGCTTTCTTT.

This sequence joins TRBV25-1 and TRBJ1-2, with D uncertain. Trimming left V 4 bases short and J 5 bases short, with 8 bases between. The CDR3 length is 12 residues. CDR1 is MGHDK, CDR2 SYGVNS, per germline. In nucleotides, the CDR3 is TGTGCCAGCAGTGCTAAACCTTATGGCTACACCTTC. Protein: CASSAKPYGYTF.

The chain is built from TRBV7-2 and TRBJ2-7; D possibly corresponds to TRBD2 (6 bases). Germline lookup yields CDR1 SGHTA and CDR2 FQGNSA. With 1 base removed from V and 2 bases from J, the gap between germline ends came to 12 bases. The CDR3 is 15 residues long. CDR3: CASSLVGGGAYEQYF. Here the CDR3 DNA reads TGTGCCAGCAGCTTAGTGGGGGGTGGCGCCTACGAGCAGTACTTC.

The V call is TRBV6-5, the J call TRBJ1-1; 7 nucleotides match TRBD1. This CDR3 is built from 15 residues. The germline gives CDR1 MNHEY, CDR2 SVGAGI. V was clipped by 0 bases and J by 4 bases; unmatched bases: 5. Written as DNA, the CDR3 is TGTGCCAGCAGTTACTCATCAGGGGGGCTCACTGAAGCTTTCTTT. Translated: CASSYSSGGLTEAFF.

CDR3 nucleotides: TGTGCCAGCAGCTTACGGACTAGCGGGAAGGCCGGGGAGCTGTTTTTT. It encodes CASSLRTSGKAGELFF. The chain links TRBV7-9 to TRBJ2-2; 12 nucleotides agree with TRBD2. The junction had 4 bases not matched to a gene; V was cut back by 2 bases and J by 6 bases. CDR3 length: 16 residues. The germline V gene encodes CDR1 SEHNR and CDR2 FQNEAQ (reference sequence).

This clone came up once. This chain connects TRBV6-1 to TRBJ2-1; 8 bases match TRBD2. Germline loops: CDR1 MNHNS, CDR2 SASEGT. This CDR3 has 16 amino acids. V lost 4 bases and J lost 12; bases outside the gene matches: 17. CDR3 DNA: TGTGCCAGCAGTGGAGGGTCCGGGACTAGGCGAGTACTGCAGTTCTTC. Residues: CASSGGSGTRRVLQFF.

The CDR3 loop is CASSHRGGNEKLFF. The CDR3 DNA is TGCGCCAGCAGCCACAGGGGAGGTAATGAAAAACTGTTTTTT. V is TRBV5-1 and J is TRBJ1-4; 7 nucleotides line up with TRBD1. J was trimmed by 4 bases and V by 4 bases; bases with no gene match: 4. The germline CDR1 and CDR2 sequences are SGHRS and YFSETQ. CDR3 length: 14 amino acids.

This sequence joins TRBV5-5 and TRBJ1-1; possibly TRBD1 for D (5 bases). V was clipped by 0 bases and J by 0 bases, with 12 bases between them. CDR1 SGHKS and CDR2 YYEKEE come from the germline V gene (reference sequence). The CDR3 spans 16 residues. For the CDR3, the DNA is TGTGCCAGCAGCTTGGCCCCGCGGGGGATGAACACTGAAGCTTTCTTT. Translated, it gives CASSLAPRGMNTEAFF.

The rearrangement joins TRBV19 to TRBJ1-1; D is possibly TRBD1 (6 bases). The CDR3 totals 14 residues. Trimming pared 3 bases from V and 5 bases from J, leaving 13 bases between. Germline assignment: CDR1 LNHDA and CDR2 SQIVND (reference sequence). This CDR3 is CASSIRGRETEAFF. The DNA of the CDR3 is TGTGCCAGTAGTATCCGGGGGCGCGAGACTGAAGCTTTCTTT. Variable domain in full (rest from reference TRBV19 and TRBJ1-1): DGGITQSPKYLFRKEGQNVTLSCEQNLNHDAMYWYRQDPGQGLRLIYYSQIVNDFQKGDIAEGYSVSREKKESFPLTVTSAQKNPTAFYLCASSIRGRETEAFFGQGTRLTVV.

This chain links TRBV11-2 with TRBJ1-1; D remains ambiguous. The germline gives CDR1 SGHAT, CDR2 FQNNGV. V gave up 5 bases and J gave up 5 bases, with 15 bases separating them. This CDR3 spans 14 amino acids. CDR3 protein: CASSLMGQGTEAFF. The CDR3 DNA reads TGTGCCAGCAGCCTGATGGGCCAAGGAACTGAAGCTTTCTTT.

V usage is TRBV5-5 and J usage is TRBJ1-1; 7 bases are a match to TRBD1. Trimming took 0 bases from V and 8 from J; bases not matched to a gene: 1. Germline V gene data show CDR1 as SGHKS and CDR2 as YYEKEE (reference sequence). The CDR3 is made up of 12 amino acids. This CDR3 reads CASSLVRGEAFF. CDR3 coding DNA: TGTGCCAGCAGCTTGGTCAGGGGGGAAGCTTTCTTT.

This clone appeared a few times. The rearrangement links TRBV30 to TRBJ1-1; TRBD1 matches 7 bases. The CDR3 spans 14 residues. Unmatched junction bases numbered 5, after V lost 4 bases and J lost 0 bases. Germline-derived CDR1 and CDR2 are GTSNPN and SVGIG (reference sequence). The CDR3: CAWIAGGMNTEAFF. The CDR3 DNA is TGTGCCTGGATTGCAGGGGGGATGAACACTGAAGCTTTCTTT.

V usage is TRBV15 and J usage is TRBJ2-1; D may be TRBD2 (6 bases). The V gene lost 6 bases and the J gene lost 9 bases, with 9 bases spanning the gap. Germline-derived CDR1 and CDR2 are LNHNV and YYDKDF (reference sequence). The CDR3 consists of 11 residues. The CDR3 protein is CATSREFEQFF. CDR3 bases: TGTGCCACCAGTCGGGAGTTTGAGCAGTTCTTC.

The genes are TRBV5-8 and TRBJ2-3; 10 nucleotides match TRBD1. CDR1 is SGHTS, CDR2 YDEGEE, per germline. Losses at the gene ends were 4 bases for V and 5 bases for J; bases not matched to a gene: 13. The CDR3 has 17 residues. For the CDR3, the DNA is TGTGCCAGCAGCGATCCGGGACAGGGGATTTTAAGAGATACGCAGTATTTT. This encodes CASSDPGQGILRDTQYF.

This clone has just a few counts. V is TRBV5-4 and J is TRBJ2-1; tentatively, D is TRBD2 (7 bases). CDR3 length: 15 residues. With 4 bases removed from V and 8 bases from J, the gap between germline ends came to 19 bases. CDR1 and CDR2 from the germline V gene are SGHNT and YYREEE (reference sequence). The DNA for the CDR3 is TGTGCCAGCAGCCCCAGTGGGGGGGGCTTTTATGAGCAGTTCTTC. Its translation: CASSPSGGGFYEQFF. The whole variable domain, filled in from reference TRBV5-4 and TRBJ2-1, reads ETGVTQSPTHLIKTRGQQVTLRCSSQSGHNTVSWYQQALGQGPQFIFQYYREEENGRGNFPPRFSGLQFPNYSSELNVNALELDDSALYLCASSPSGGGFYEQFFGPGTRLTVL.

The genes are TRBV7-8 and TRBJ1-3; D may be TRBD1 (6 bases). The CDR3 runs 15 residues. The germline CDR1 and CDR2 sequences are SGHVS and FQNEAQ. The V gene lost 4 bases and the J gene lost 4 bases, with 14 bases spanning the gap. The CDR3: CASSSPRGTGNTIYF. The CDR3 DNA sequence: TGTGCCAGCAGCTCCCCCAGGGGAACGGGAAACACCATATATTTT.

J is TRBJ1-1 and V is TRBV7-2, with D perhaps TRBD1 (5 bases). Trimming removed 5 bases from V and 8 bases from J, with 15 bases in between. This CDR3 is 13 amino acids long. Germline lookup yields CDR1 SGHTA and CDR2 FQGNSA. The CDR3 reads CASSHTSGTEAFF. In DNA, the CDR3 is TGTGCCAGCAGCCATACTTCCGGGACCGAAGCTTTCTTT.

This clone has a single count. The CDR3 nucleotides read TGTGCCAGCAGCCGGGGACAGGGGGCGCTTCCCACAGATACGCAGTATTTT. It specifies CASSRGQGALPTDTQYF. The chain recombines TRBV7-2 with TRBJ2-3; 12 nucleotides agree with TRBD1. The V gene end was trimmed by 5 bases and the J gene end by 2 bases; junction bases not matched to a gene: 8. CDR3 size: 17 residues. Germline lookup yields CDR1 SGHTA and CDR2 FQGNSA.